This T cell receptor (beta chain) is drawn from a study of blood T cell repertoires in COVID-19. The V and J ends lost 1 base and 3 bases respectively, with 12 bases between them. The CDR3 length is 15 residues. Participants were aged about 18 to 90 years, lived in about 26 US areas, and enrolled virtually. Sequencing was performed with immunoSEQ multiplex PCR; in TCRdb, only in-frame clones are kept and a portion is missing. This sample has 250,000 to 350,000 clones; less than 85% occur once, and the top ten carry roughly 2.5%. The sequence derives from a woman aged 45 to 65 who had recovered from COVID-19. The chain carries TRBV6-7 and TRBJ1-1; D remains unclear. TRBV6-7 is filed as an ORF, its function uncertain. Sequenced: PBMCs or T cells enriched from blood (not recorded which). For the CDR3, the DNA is TGTGCCAGCAGTTACTTTTCCCCTCAGGACACTGAAGCTTTCTTT. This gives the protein CASSYFSPQDTEAFF.